This TCR beta chain was identified in a study of cytomegalovirus exposure and HLA in healthy donors. Study findings and constraints: TCR beta sequences numbering around 15,000 were associated with HLA alleles at 0.05 false discovery rate in a later analysis.

As to this clone: Antigen: not known.

With 60 Vbeta and 13 Jbeta primers, the PCR was carried out. The table came from immunoSEQ multiplex PCR; TCRdb's copy has only in-frame clones and leaves some out. The data contain 150,000 to 200,000 clones, under 80% of them singletons. V was shortened by 4 bases and J by 0 bases, with 10 bases between the two germline ends. CDR1 and CDR2 from the germline V gene are MNHNS and SASEGT. The CDR3 has 15 amino acids. The source is a man aged 35 to 55 in good health and CMV-seronegative. The sequenced sample was PBMCs. This chain joins TRBV6-1 and TRBJ1-3, with unresolved D. The CDR3 DNA is TGTGCCAGCAGTGTACAGAACCTCTCTGGAAACACCATATATTTT. Encoded protein: CASSVQNLSGNTIYF.